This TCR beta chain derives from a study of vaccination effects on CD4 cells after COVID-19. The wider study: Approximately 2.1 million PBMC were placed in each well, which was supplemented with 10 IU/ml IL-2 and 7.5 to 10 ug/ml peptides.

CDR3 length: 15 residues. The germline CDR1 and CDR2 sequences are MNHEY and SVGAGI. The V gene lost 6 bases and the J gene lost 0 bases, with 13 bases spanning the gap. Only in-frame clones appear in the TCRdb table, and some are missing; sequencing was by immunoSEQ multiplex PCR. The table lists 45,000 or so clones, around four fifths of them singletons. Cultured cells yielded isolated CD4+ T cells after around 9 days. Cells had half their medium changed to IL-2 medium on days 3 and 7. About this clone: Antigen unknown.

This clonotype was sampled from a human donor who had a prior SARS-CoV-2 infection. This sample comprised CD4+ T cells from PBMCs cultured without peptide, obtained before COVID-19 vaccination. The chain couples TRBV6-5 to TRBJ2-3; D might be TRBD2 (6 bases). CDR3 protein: CASSAGLLSTDTQYF. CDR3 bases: TGTGCCAGCAGCGCGGGACTCCTCAGCACAGATACGCAGTATTTT.